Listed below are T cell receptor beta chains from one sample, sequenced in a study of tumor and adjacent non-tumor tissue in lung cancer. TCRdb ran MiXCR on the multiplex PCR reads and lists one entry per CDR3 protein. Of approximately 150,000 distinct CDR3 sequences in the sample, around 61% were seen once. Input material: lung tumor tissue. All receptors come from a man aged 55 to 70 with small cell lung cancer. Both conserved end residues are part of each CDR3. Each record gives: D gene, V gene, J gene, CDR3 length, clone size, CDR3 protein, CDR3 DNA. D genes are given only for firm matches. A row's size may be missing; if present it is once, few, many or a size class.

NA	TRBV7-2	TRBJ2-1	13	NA	CASRLAPHNEQFF	TGTGCCAGCAGGTTGGCGCCGCACAATGAGCAGTTCTTC
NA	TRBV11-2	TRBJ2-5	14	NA	CASSPGHIQETRYF	TGTGCCAGCAGCCCTGGACATATCCAAGAGACCCGGTACTTC
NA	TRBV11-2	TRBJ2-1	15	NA	CTSSLVGGTYNEQFF	TGTACCAGTAGCTTAGTTGGGGGGACCTACAATGAGCAGTTCTTC
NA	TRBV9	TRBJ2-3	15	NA	CASSVDSYSTDTQYF	TGTGCCAGCAGCGTAGATAGCTACAGTACAGATACGCAGTATTTT
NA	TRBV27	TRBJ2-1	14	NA	CASSLSGMYNEQFF	TGTGCCAGCAGTTTATCCGGGATGTACAATGAGCAGTTCTTC
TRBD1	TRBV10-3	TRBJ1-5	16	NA	CAISDPHRGRDQLQHF	TGTGCCATCAGTGATCCCCACAGGGGACGGGATCAGCTCCAGCATTTT
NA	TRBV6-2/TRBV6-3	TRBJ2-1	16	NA	CASILGLRSSYNEQFF	TGTGCCAGCATTCTAGGACTGAGAAGCTCCTACAATGAGCAGTTCTTC
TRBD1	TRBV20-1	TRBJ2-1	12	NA	CSATGQANEQFF	TGTAGTGCCACAGGACAGGCCAATGAGCAGTTCTTC
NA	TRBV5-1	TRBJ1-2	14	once	CASRDSGTNYGYTF	TGCGCCAGCAGAGACAGCGGTACTAACTATGGCTACACCTTC
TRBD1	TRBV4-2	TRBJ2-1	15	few	CASSQAQGEHNEQFF	TGTGCCAGCAGCCAAGCACAGGGGGAGCACAATGAGCAGTTCTTC
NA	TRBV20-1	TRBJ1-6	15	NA	CSVQDRQVRESPLHF	TGCAGTGTTCAAGATAGGCAGGTGCGGGAGTCACCCCTCCACTTT
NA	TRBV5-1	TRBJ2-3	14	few	CASSLVLTTDTQYF	TGCGCCAGCAGCTTGGTTCTGACCACAGATACGCAGTATTTT
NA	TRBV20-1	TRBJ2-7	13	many	CSGLETASYEQYF	TGCAGTGGCCTCGAGACAGCGTCCTACGAGCAGTACTTC
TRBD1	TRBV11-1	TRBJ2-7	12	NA	CFSIGQGREQYF	TGTTTCAGCATCGGACAGGGGCGCGAGCAGTACTTC
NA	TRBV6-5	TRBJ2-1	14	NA	CVSSRQGSYNERFF	TGTGTCAGCAGTCGACAAGGGTCCTACAATGAGCGGTTCTTC
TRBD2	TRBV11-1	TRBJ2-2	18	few	CASGHGRLAGGGTRELFF	TGTGCCAGCGGCCACGGCCGGCTAGCGGGAGGCGGCACCAGGGAGCTGTTTTTT
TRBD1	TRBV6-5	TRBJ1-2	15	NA	CASSPIRQGAVAYTF	TGTGCCAGCAGTCCAATTCGACAGGGGGCGGTGGCCTACACCTTC
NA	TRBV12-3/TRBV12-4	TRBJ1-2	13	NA	CASTAIRAKGYTF	TGTGCCAGCACGGCGATCCGGGCTAAAGGCTACACCTTC
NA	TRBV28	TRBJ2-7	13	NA	CASSGGSAYGQYF	TGTGCCAGCAGTGGTGGGAGTGCCTATGGGCAGTACTTC
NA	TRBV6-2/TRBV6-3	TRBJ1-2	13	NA	CASSSRLRYGYTF	TGTGCCAGCAGTTCCCGCTTGAGGTATGGCTACACGTTC
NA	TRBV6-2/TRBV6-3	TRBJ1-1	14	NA	CASRTTPPEGWAFF	TGTGCCAGCAGAACGACTCCCCCAGAGGGTTGGGCTTTCTTT
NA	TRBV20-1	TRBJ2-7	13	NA	CSASRGLRCEQYF	TGCAGTGCTAGCAGAGGGCTTAGGTGCGAGCAGTACTTC
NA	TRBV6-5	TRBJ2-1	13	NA	CASSNCPNNEQFF	TGTGCAAGCAGTAACTGTCCTAACAATGAGCAGTTCTTC
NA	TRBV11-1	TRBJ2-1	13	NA	CASSSTTRGELFF	TGTGCCAGCAGCTCTACCACGCGAGGTGAGCTGTTCTTC
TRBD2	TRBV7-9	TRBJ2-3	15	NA	CASSPSGRSTDTQYF	TGTGCCAGCAGCCCTAGCGGGAGGAGCACAGATACGCAGTATTTT
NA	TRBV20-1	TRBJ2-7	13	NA	CSASESGLGEQYF	TGCAGTGCTAGTGAATCGGGACTGGGGGAGCAGTACTTC
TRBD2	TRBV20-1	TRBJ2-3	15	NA	CSASQTSGHTDTRYF	TGCAGTGCTAGCCAGACTAGCGGACACACAGATACGCGGTATTTT
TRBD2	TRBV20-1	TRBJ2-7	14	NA	CSARSGGGTSEQYF	TGCAGTGCTAGATCCGGCGGGGGGACCTCCGAGCAGTACTTC
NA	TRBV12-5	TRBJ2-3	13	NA	CASRWDNTGTQYF	TGTGCTAGTAGGTGGGACAACACAGGTACGCAGTATTTT
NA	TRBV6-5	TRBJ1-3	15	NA	CASSWTAGSGTTIYF	TGTGCCAGCAGTTGGACAGCTGGTTCTGGAACCACCATATATTTT
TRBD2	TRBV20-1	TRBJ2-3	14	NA	CSARAGGNIDTQCF	TGCAGTGCCAGAGCGGGAGGGAACATAGATACGCAGTGTTTT
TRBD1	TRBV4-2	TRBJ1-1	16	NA	CASSHQTGACNTEAFF	TGCGCCAGCAGCCACCAGACAGGGGCCTGCAACACTGAAGCTTTCTTT
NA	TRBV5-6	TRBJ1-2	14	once	CASRFGGRDHGYTF	TGTGCCAGCCGTTTCGGGGGGCGCGACCATGGCTACACTTTC
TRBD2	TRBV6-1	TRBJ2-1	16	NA	CTSRSEGTSVYNEQFF	TGTACCAGCAGATCGGAGGGGACTAGCGTTTACAATGAGCAGTTCTTC
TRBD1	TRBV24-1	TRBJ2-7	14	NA	CATSDRQGGCEQYF	TGTGCCACCAGTGACCGACAGGGTGGCTGCGAGCAGTACTTC
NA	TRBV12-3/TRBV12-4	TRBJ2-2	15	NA	CASSYDYPNTGELYF	TGTGCCAGCAGTTATGACTACCCAAACACCGGGGAGCTGTATTTT
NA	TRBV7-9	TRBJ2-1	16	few	CASSLGSGALYNEQFF	TGTGCCAGCAGCTTAGGTTCAGGGGCTCTATACAATGAGCAGTTCTTC
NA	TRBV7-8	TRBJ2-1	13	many	CASSLDPRGEQFF	TGTGCCAGCAGCTTAGATCCCCGGGGTGAGCAGTTCTTC
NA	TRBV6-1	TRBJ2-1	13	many	CASRRVSVQRQFF	TGTGCCAGCAGGAGGGTTTCGGTCCAAAGACAGTTCTTC
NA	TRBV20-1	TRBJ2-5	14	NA	CSASWGSGAGAQHF	NA
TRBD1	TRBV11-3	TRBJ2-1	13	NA	CTSSSGQDNEWFF	TGTACCAGCAGCTCGGGACAGGACAATGAGTGGTTCTTC
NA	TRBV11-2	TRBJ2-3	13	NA	CASSLNLLDTQYF	TGTGCCAGCAGCTTAAATCTCCTTGATACGCAGTATTTT
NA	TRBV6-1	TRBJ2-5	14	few	CASRADVGQETQYF	TGTGCCAGCAGGGCGGATGTGGGGCAAGAGACCCAGTACTTC
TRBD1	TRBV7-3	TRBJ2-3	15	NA	CASSSGQGRTDTQYF	TGTGCCAGCAGCTCCGGACAGGGCCGCACAGATACGCAGTATTTT
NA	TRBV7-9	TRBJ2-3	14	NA	CASRTTTSTDTQYF	TGTGCCAGCAGGACCACGACTAGCACAGATACGCAGTATTTT
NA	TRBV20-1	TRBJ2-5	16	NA	CSARDPGISWQETQYF	TGCAGTGCTAGAGACCCAGGGATCTCCTGGCAAGAGACCCAGTACTTC
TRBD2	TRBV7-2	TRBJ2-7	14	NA	CATKREAHSYEQYF	TGTGCCACAAAGCGGGAGGCTCACTCCTACGAGCAGTACTTC
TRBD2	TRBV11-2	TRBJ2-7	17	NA	CASSLDRGLAGEYEQYF	TGTGCCAGCAGCTTAGACCGGGGACTAGCGGGAGAGTACGAGCAGTACTTC
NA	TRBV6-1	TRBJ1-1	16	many	CASSERGRGSGTEAFF	TGTGCCAGCAGTGAAAGGGGCCGGGGGTCGGGCACTGAAGCTTTCTTT
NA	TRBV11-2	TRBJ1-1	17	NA	CASSFRVVGAGRTEALF	TGTGCCAGCAGCTTTAGAGTGGTGGGGGCAGGGAGAACTGAAGCTTTATTT
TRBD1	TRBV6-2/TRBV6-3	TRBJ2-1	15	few	CASSAGGPGDTEQFF	TGTGCCAGCAGTGCAGGGGGCCCAGGGGATACTGAGCAGTTCTTC
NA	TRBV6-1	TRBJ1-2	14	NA	CTSLKFGGNYGYTF	TGTACCAGCCTGAAATTTGGAGGGAACTATGGCTACACCTTC
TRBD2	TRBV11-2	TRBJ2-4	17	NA	CASIRPPGLAVKNIQYF	TGTGCCAGCATCCGACCACCGGGACTAGCGGTCAAAAACATTCAGTACTTC
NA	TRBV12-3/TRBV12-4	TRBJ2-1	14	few	CASSGTRLYNEQFF	TGTGCGAGCTCCGGGACACGCCTCTACAATGAGCAGTTCTTC